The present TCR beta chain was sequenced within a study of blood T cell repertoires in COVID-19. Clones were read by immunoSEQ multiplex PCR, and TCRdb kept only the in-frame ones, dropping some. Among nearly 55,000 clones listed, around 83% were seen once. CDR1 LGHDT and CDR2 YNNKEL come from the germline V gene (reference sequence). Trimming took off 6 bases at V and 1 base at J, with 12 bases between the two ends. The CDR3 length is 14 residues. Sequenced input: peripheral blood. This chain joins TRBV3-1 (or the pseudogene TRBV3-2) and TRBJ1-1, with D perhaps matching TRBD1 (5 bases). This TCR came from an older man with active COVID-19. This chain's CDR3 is CASRSQGWNTEAFF. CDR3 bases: TGTGCCAGCAGATCTCAGGGTTGGAACACTGAAGCTTTCTTT.